The next 11 T cell receptor beta chains were all read from a single sample in a study of T cell responses to AZD1222 COVID-19 vaccine. Assay used: immunoSEQ multiplex PCR; TCRdb lists only in-frame clones, some missing. The table includes approximately 89,000 clones, about 90% detected once. The material sequenced was peripheral blood, taken on day 0 of MenACWY control vaccination. These receptors were taken from an adult in good health.

This clone was seen more than once but under ten times. In DNA, the CDR3 is TGTGCCAACGAAGGGACAGGGGACTATAGCAATCAGCCCCAGCATTTT. Translation gives CANEGTGDYSNQPQHF. The chain uses TRBV21-1 and TRBJ1-5; the D call of TRBD1 is as the table states it, not checked on the DNA. TRBV21-1 is termed a pseudogene. This CDR3 comprises 16 residues.

This clone is a singleton in its sample. This chain connects TRBV7-2 to TRBJ2-1; TRBD1 might be the D (7 bases). V dropped 8 bases and J dropped 0 bases, with 14 bases sitting between them. This CDR3 has 15 residues. CDR1 SGHTA and CDR2 FQGNSA come from the germline V gene. The CDR3 nucleotides are TGTGCCAGCGACGGAGGGGGCAGCTCCTACAATGAGCAGTTCTTC. The encoded protein is CASDGGGSSYNEQFF.

The chain links TRBV30 to TRBJ2-7, with D tentatively TRBD1 (6 bases). Germline CDR1 GTSNPN, CDR2 SVGIG (reference sequence). CDR3 length equals 14 residues. V was trimmed by 3 bases and J by 7 bases, leaving 19 bases between them. CDR3 sequence: CAWSSQGSFGEQYF. The CDR3 DNA follows: TGTGCCTGGAGCTCCCAGGGGTCCTTCGGGGAGCAGTACTTC.

The chain links TRBV28 to TRBJ1-2, with TRBD1 matching over 9 bases. The germline V gene encodes CDR1 MDHEN and CDR2 SYDVKM. Unmatched junction bases numbered 9, after V lost 6 bases and J lost 1 base. This CDR3 is built from 16 residues. CDR3: CASRKRQGGYNYGYTF. CDR3 nucleotide sequence: TGTGCCAGCAGAAAAAGACAGGGGGGTTATAACTATGGCTACACCTTC.

V gene TRBV27 combines with J gene TRBJ1-6; 7 bases align to TRBD1. The germline gives CDR1 MNHEY, CDR2 SMNVEV (reference sequence). Trimming cost V 3 bases and J 7 bases; bases outside gene matches: 12. This CDR3 spans 17 amino acids. The CDR3 loop reads CASSFQRQGPGNSPLHF. In DNA form, the CDR3 reads TGTGCCAGCAGTTTCCAAAGACAGGGCCCGGGGAATTCACCCCTCCACTTT.

The chain combines TRBV3-1 (or the pseudogene TRBV3-2) with TRBJ2-3, with a tentative D call TRBD1 (5 bases). Between the trimmed V and J ends, which lost 4 bases and 0 bases, there was a span of 11 bases. The CDR3 runs 15 residues. The germline V gene encodes CDR1 LGHDT and CDR2 YNNKEL (reference sequence). In DNA form, the CDR3 reads TGTGCCAGCAGCCCCCTAGGGGCTAGCACAGATACGCAGTATTTT. Amino acids: CASSPLGASTDTQYF.

The gene calls are TRBV7-9 and TRBJ2-5; the D is unclear. The CDR3 consists of 13 residues. Germline CDR1 reads SEHNR; CDR2 reads FQNEAQ (reference sequence). The ends were cut back, 8 bases at V and 2 bases at J, with 12 bases in the middle. The CDR3 sequence: CASRSGPQETQYF. CDR3 bases: TGTGCCAGCCGCAGTGGACCGCAAGAGACCCAGTACTTC.

The genes are TRBV5-4 and TRBJ2-7, with TRBD2 matching over 8 bases. V gave up 0 bases and J gave up 0 bases; unmatched junction bases: 5. The CDR3 is made up of 16 amino acids. In germline, CDR1 is SGHNT, CDR2 YYREEE (reference sequence). CDR3 loop: CASSLGSGASSYEQYF. The CDR3 DNA follows: TGTGCCAGCAGCTTGGGTAGCGGGGCAAGCTCCTACGAGCAGTACTTC.

The chain couples TRBV28 to TRBJ2-7, with D possibly TRBD1 on 5 matching bases. Germline V gene data show CDR1 as MDHEN and CDR2 as SYDVKM. V was trimmed by 5 bases and J by 2 bases, leaving 13 bases between them. CDR3 length equals 14 residues. The CDR3 here is CASSTLTATYEQYF. Here the CDR3 DNA reads TGTGCCAGCAGTACCTTGACAGCTACCTACGAGCAGTACTTC.

J is TRBJ1-5 and V is TRBV28, with a possible D match to TRBD1 (5 bases). The CDR3 extends over 17 amino acids. Trimming removed 6 bases at V and 3 bases at J, with 21 bases between. Germline V lookup: CDR1 MDHEN, CDR2 SYDVKM. CDR3 residues: CASRQPTGLFYNQPQHF. For the CDR3, the DNA is TGTGCCAGCAGACAGCCTACGGGACTTTTTTACAATCAGCCCCAGCATTTT. The full variable domain, with the rest looked up from reference TRBV28 and TRBJ1-5, is DVKVTQSSRYLVKRTGEKVFLECVQDMDHENMFWYRQDPGLGLRLIYFSYDVKMKEKGDIPEGYSVSREKKERFSLILESASTNQTSMYLCASRQPTGLFYNQPQHFGDGTRLSIL.

The chain recombines TRBV3-1 (or the pseudogene TRBV3-2) with TRBJ2-3; D may be TRBD1 (5 bases). The V gene's germline CDR1 is LGHDT and CDR2 YNNKEL (reference sequence). This CDR3 is 14 amino acids long. V was clipped by 8 bases and J by 2 bases, with 14 bases between them. CDR3 DNA sequence: TGTGCCAGCTCGTCCGACAGTTCCACAGATACGCAGTATTTT. Translation: CASSSDSSTDTQYF.